This T cell receptor (beta chain) was captured in a study of PD-L1 blockade in urothelial cancer. Study-wide context: It was at 3 weeks (second dose) and 6 weeks after treatment start that blood was analyzed.

Whole-study results and caveats: Better progression-free and overall survival followed lower pretreatment blood clonality.

As for this clone: Its antigen is currently unknown.

The time point: pretreatment peripheral blood. It was locally advanced or metastatic urothelial carcinoma that patients had. Using immunoSEQ multiplex PCR, the repertoire was profiled, and TCRdb retains in-frame clones only, with some absent. Altogether 49,000 or so clones are present, around 74% being singletons, with the ten largest covering less than 11%. Germline V gene sequence: CDR1 SQVTM, CDR2 ANQGSEA. The CDR3 is 15 residues long. V lost 3 bases and J lost 1; bases outside the gene matches: 3. The V call is TRBV29-1, the J call TRBJ2-2; 9 nucleotides line up with TRBD2. The specimen was PBMCs, collected around atezolizumab (anti-PD-L1) treatment. The receptor was derived from a man between 65 and 79 years old with urothelial cancer. CDR3 region: CSVDAGGMNTGELFF. The CDR3 bases are TGCAGCGTTGATGCGGGAGGGATGAACACCGGGGAGCTGTTTTTT.